The 8 T cell receptor beta chains presented below share a single source sample, sequenced in a study of cytomegalovirus exposure and HLA in healthy donors (dated by TCRdb to about 2017). The library came from the immunoSEQ multiplex PCR assay. For the multiplex PCR, a mixture combining 60 forward primers for TCR Vbeta segments and 13 reverse primers for TCR Jbeta segments was used. Entries here come from immuneACCESS through TCRdb and include only in-frame sequences with V and J called. Some clones fail to appear in such tables; in the studies checked, an unresolved V gene covers under half of the shortfall, and the cause of the remainder is unknown. The sample table lists roughly 100,000 clones, more than 60% of them with a count of one. The ten biggest clones cover about 5% of the sample. The sample comprised PBMCs. The source of these receptors is a male donor in good health and CMV-seronegative.

The chain links TRBV2 to TRBJ2-7, with 7 bases that match TRBD2. The CDR3 is 13 amino acids. J was trimmed by 4 bases and V by 5 bases; bases with no gene match: 5. CDR1 and CDR2 from the germline V gene are SNHLY and FYNNEI. This CDR3 is CASSLQRDYEQYF. The CDR3 DNA reads as TGTGCCAGCAGTTTACAGCGGGATTACGAGCAGTACTTC.

The chain recombines TRBV30 with TRBJ2-3, with TRBD2 as a possible D gene (6 bases). The CDR3 consists of 13 residues. Germline V gives CDR1 GTSNPN, CDR2 SVGIG (reference sequence). Between the trimmed V and J ends, which lost 4 bases and 4 bases, there was a span of 12 bases. CDR3 loop: CAWKGPGADTQYF. DNA for the CDR3: TGTGCCTGGAAAGGTCCGGGGGCAGATACGCAGTATTTT. Full variable domain (missing parts from reference TRBV30 and TRBJ2-3): SQTIHQWPATLVQPVGSPLSLECTVEGTSNPNLYWYRQAAGRGLQLLFYSVGIGQISSEVPQNLSASRPQDRQFILSSKKLLLSDSGFYLCAWKGPGADTQYFGPGTRLTVL.

V is TRBV7-9 and J is TRBJ2-3, with D unclear. CDR1 SEHNR and CDR2 FQNEAQ come from the germline V gene (reference sequence). With 0 bases removed from V and 1 base from J, the gap between germline ends came to 20 bases. The CDR3 runs 19 residues. CDR3 amino acids: CASSLALRRKATRTDTQYF. CDR3 bases: TGTGCCAGCAGCTTAGCCCTGAGGAGAAAAGCCACTCGCACAGATACGCAGTATTTT.

J is TRBJ2-7 and V is TRBV28, with 9 bases identical to TRBD1. Germline CDR1 MDHEN, CDR2 SYDVKM. V lost 7 bases to trimming and J lost 1 base; unmatched junction nucleotides: 5. The CDR3 length is 14 residues. CDR3 sequence reads: CASIPGTGSYEQYF. The CDR3 region has the DNA TGTGCCAGCATTCCCGGGACAGGGTCCTACGAGCAGTACTTC.

The CDR3 nucleotides read TGTGCCAGTAGTATCACCAGGGGGCACACTGAAGCTTTCTTT. It yields the protein CASSITRGHTEAFF. The chain carries TRBV19 and TRBJ1-1; 8 bases map to TRBD1. Trimming at V came to 3 bases and at J to 3 bases, leaving 3 bases not matched to a gene. Germline V gene data show CDR1 as LNHDA and CDR2 as SQIVND (reference sequence). There are 14 residues in the CDR3.

The rearrangement uses TRBV10-3 and TRBJ2-1; maybe TRBD2 (5 bases). In germline, CDR1 is ENHRY, CDR2 SYGVKD. V was clipped by 3 bases and J by 7 bases, with 16 bases between them. The CDR3 is 15 residues long. CDR3 region: CAISDLPGIENEQFF. As DNA, the CDR3 is TGTGCCATCAGTGACCTCCCGGGAATCGAAAATGAGCAGTTCTTC.

A few counts support this clone. V and J are TRBV29-1 and TRBJ2-3; 11 nucleotides match TRBD2. CDR1 is SQVTM and CDR2 is ANQGSEA in the germline V gene. This CDR3 contains 15 residues. The V and J ends lost 7 bases and 6 bases, in that order; junction bases with no gene match: 12. The CDR3 here is CSAVSLAGVRDTQYF. As DNA, the CDR3 is TGCAGCGCCGTTTCACTAGCGGGAGTACGCGATACGCAGTATTTT.

The genes are TRBV11-2 and TRBJ2-5; TRBD2 agrees at 8 bases. The CDR3 is 14 residues long. V lost 4 bases, J lost 5 bases, and 6 bases stayed unmatched. The V gene's germline CDR1 is SGHAT and CDR2 FQNNGV. The CDR3 region has the DNA TGTGCCAGCAGCTGGGGCGGGAGGAAGGAGACCCAGTACTTC. Translated, it gives CASSWGGRKETQYF.